Following are 29 T cell receptor beta chains from one sample sequenced in a study of T cells in Graves' hyperthyroidism and ophthalmopathy. Amplification targeted TCR beta CDR3 regions from RNA transcripts. The HTBI set primed first-round TCR CDR3 RT-PCR. TCRdb analysed the multiplex PCR reads with MiXCR anew, one entry per CDR3 protein. The repertoire holds some 300,000 distinct CDR3 sequences, with around 19% as singletons. The material sequenced was blood. These receptor sequences come from a man in his fifties with Graves' ophthalmopathy.

The chain uses TRBV11-2 and TRBJ2-7, with 7 bases fitting TRBD1. This CDR3 spans 14 amino acids. Per germline, CDR1 SGHAT and CDR2 FQNNGV. V was clipped by 5 bases and J by 3 bases; unmatched bases: 7. CDR3 in DNA: TGTGCCAGCAGCACCTTGACAGGGCTCTACGAGCAGTACTTC. Its protein is CASSTLTGLYEQYF.

In this sample, this clonotype turned up many times. The V and J genes are TRBV20-1 and TRBJ2-7, with TRBD2 identical over 7 bases. Per germline, CDR1 DFQATT and CDR2 SNEGSKA (reference sequence). V trimming: 5 bases; J trimming: 1 base; junction bases outside the gene matches: 8. This CDR3 has 14 amino acids. CDR3 sequence reads: CSAGLAGVSYEQYF. CDR3 bases: TGCAGTGCTGGCCTCGCGGGAGTTTCCTACGAGCAGTACTTC.

This clonotype was seen only a few times. The V and J genes are TRBV7-9 and TRBJ2-5, with TRBD2 matching 11 bases. The ends lost 2 bases at V and 5 bases at J; junction bases unmatched: 4. CDR3 length: 15 residues. Looked up from germline, CDR1 is SEHNR and CDR2 is FQNEAQ (reference sequence). Here the CDR3 reads CASSLLAGGGETQYF. CDR3 bases: TGTGCCAGCAGCTTACTAGCGGGGGGAGGCGAGACCCAGTACTTC.

This clonotype turned up a few times. This chain joins TRBV30 and TRBJ1-4; no clear D gene. V dropped 0 bases and J dropped 5 bases, with 16 bases sitting between them. This CDR3 comprises 16 residues. Germline CDR1 and CDR2: GTSNPN and SVGIG (reference sequence). DNA of the CDR3: TGTGCCTGGAGTGTACCGCAAGCAGGCCTAAATGAAAAACTGTTTTTT. The encoded protein is CAWSVPQAGLNEKLFF.

This clonotype came up a few times. The J gene is TRBJ2-7, the V gene TRBV9, with 11 bases lining up with TRBD2. This CDR3 is built from 14 residues. Germline CDR1 is SGDLS and CDR2 is YYNGEE. V was clipped by 3 bases and J by 6 bases; unmatched bases: 5. The CDR3 region is CASSAGTSGIEQYF. The CDR3 DNA reads TGTGCCAGCAGCGCCGGGACTAGCGGTATCGAGCAGTACTTC.

The gene calls are TRBV29-1 and TRBJ2-7, with a weak D call TRBD2 (7 bases). The CDR3 runs 14 residues. V was shortened by 3 bases and J by 1 base, with 13 bases between the two germline ends. Germline V gene data show CDR1 as SQVTM and CDR2 as ANQGSEA. The CDR3 spells CSVESGGYSYEQYF. For the CDR3, the DNA is TGCAGCGTTGAGTCGGGGGGCTATTCCTACGAGCAGTACTTC.

This clonotype was detected a few times. The chain is built from TRBV28 and TRBJ2-7, with TRBD1 identical over 12 bases. Germline lookup yields CDR1 MDHEN and CDR2 SYDVKM. The CDR3 runs 15 residues. The V segment lost 6 bases and the J segment 4 bases; nucleotides outside the gene matches: 7. DNA for the CDR3: TGTGCCAGCAGGACCCCGGGACAGGGGGCGTACGAGCAGTACTTC. It codes for CASRTPGQGAYEQYF.

The chain uses TRBV7-9 and TRBJ2-1; D is uncertain. The V end lost 3 bases, the J end lost 2 bases, and 8 bases lay between the germline ends. The V gene's germline CDR1 is SEHNR and CDR2 FQNEAQ (reference sequence). The CDR3 loop spans 14 amino acids. The CDR3 loop is CASSFPGPYNEQFF. CDR3 DNA sequence: TGTGCCAGCAGCTTTCCGGGTCCCTACAATGAGCAGTTCTTC.

This clonotype was seen many times. The genes are TRBV13 and TRBJ2-1, with 7 bases fitting TRBD2. Trimming took 3 bases from V and 8 from J; bases not matched to a gene: 7. CDR3 length: 14 amino acids. CDR1 and CDR2 from the germline V gene are PRHDT and FYEKMQ (reference sequence). CDR3 in amino acids: CASSFAREIDEQFF. CDR3 in DNA: TGTGCCAGCAGCTTCGCGCGGGAGATCGATGAGCAGTTCTTC.

This chain uses TRBV30 with TRBJ2-2; the match to TRBD2 covers 12 bases. V trimming: 4 bases; J trimming: 5 bases; junction bases outside the gene matches: 2. The CDR3 contains 14 residues. Germline values: CDR1 GTSNPN, CDR2 SVGIG (reference sequence). The CDR3 region has the DNA TGTGCCTGGAAAGGGACTAGCGGGACCGGGGAGCTGTTTTTT. Its protein product is CAWKGTSGTGELFF.

This clonotype has more than one count but fewer than ten. The chain uses TRBV5-6 and TRBJ1-2, with D tentatively TRBD1 (5 bases). Germline V gene lookup returns CDR1 SGHDT and CDR2 YYEEEE. The CDR3 sequence is 14 residues long. Trimming removed 4 bases at V and 2 bases at J, with 12 bases between. The CDR3 DNA reads TGTGCCAGCAGCCTCAGGACACCGAACTATGGCTACACCTTC. It translates to CASSLRTPNYGYTF.

This clonotype occurred many times. The V call is TRBV7-9, the J call TRBJ1-3, with D unclear. The CDR3 has 14 amino acids. Germline loops: CDR1 SEHNR, CDR2 FQNEAQ (reference sequence). V gave up 1 base and J gave up 4 bases, with 8 bases separating them. CDR3 DNA: TGTGCCAGCAGCTTAGAAGGGTTGGGAAACACCATATATTTT. It codes for CASSLEGLGNTIYF. Filled out from reference TRBV7-9 and TRBJ1-3, the complete variable domain reads DTGVSQNPRHKITKRGQNVTFRCDPISEHNRLYWYRQTLGQGPEFLTYFQNEAQLEKSRLLSDRFSAERPKGSFSTLEIQRTEQGDSAMYLCASSLEGLGNTIYFGEGSWLTVV.

The V and J genes are TRBV11-2 and TRBJ2-7; TRBD2 is a possible D gene (6 bases). The CDR3 runs 15 residues. The V and J ends lost 5 bases and 0 bases respectively, with 14 bases between them. Germline CDR1 and CDR2: SGHAT and FQNNGV. Here the CDR3 reads CASSRTGDNSYEQYF. CDR3 sequence (DNA): TGTGCCAGCAGCCGTACGGGAGACAACTCCTACGAGCAGTACTTC.

The genes are TRBV28 and TRBJ2-1; D remains ambiguous. CDR1 MDHEN and CDR2 SYDVKM come from the germline V gene. V gave up 6 bases and J gave up 0 bases, with 9 bases separating them. CDR3 size: 14 residues. The CDR3 protein is CASRRLSSYNEQFF. The CDR3 DNA sequence: TGTGCCAGCAGGCGTCTTAGCTCCTACAATGAGCAGTTCTTC.

This clonotype appeared a few times. This chain connects TRBV10-3 to TRBJ2-7; 12 bases line up with TRBD1. The CDR3 is made up of 16 amino acids. Per the germline V gene, CDR1 is ENHRY and CDR2 is SYGVKD. V dropped 0 bases and J dropped 4; count of bases not matched to a gene: 4. The CDR3 DNA sequence: TGTGCCATCAGTGAGTCGGGACAGGGGGCTAATTACGAGCAGTACTTC. As protein: CAISESGQGANYEQYF.

A remark on this clonotype: This may stem from a read error, because a much larger clone lies one nucleotide away. V gene TRBV30 combines with J gene TRBJ1-4; no clear D. The germline CDR1 and CDR2 sequences are GTSNPN and SVGIG (reference sequence). The CDR3 extends over 15 amino acids. V lost 7 bases and J 0 bases, leaving 15 bases between the germline ends. In DNA, the CDR3 is TGTGCCTCAGCCGAGGCGGAAACAACTAATGAAAAACTGTTTTTT. Its translation is CASAEAETTNEKLFF.

The V call is TRBV28, the J call TRBJ2-2; tentatively, D is TRBD2 (6 bases). The CDR3 length is 15 residues. V gave up 7 bases and J gave up 0 bases, with 12 bases separating them. Germline V gene data show CDR1 as MDHEN and CDR2 as SYDVKM. In nucleotides, the CDR3 is TGTGCCAGCACGCTGGTAGCGGCGAACACCGGGGAGCTGTTTTTT. It yields the protein CASTLVAANTGELFF.

This clonotype was detected a few times. The gene calls are TRBV9 and TRBJ2-1, with TRBD2 identical over 7 bases. Germline CDR1 and CDR2: SGDLS and YYNGEE. The J segment lost 8 bases and the V segment lost 4 bases, leaving 15 bases of the junction unmatched. The CDR3 covers 16 residues. In DNA, the CDR3 is TGTGCCAGCAGCCTCGGAGGAGCGGGAAATGTCCATGAGCAGTTCTTC. Its protein product is CASSLGGAGNVHEQFF.

There are a few counts of this clonotype. The chain links TRBV20-1 to TRBJ2-1, with a possible D match to TRBD1 (5 bases). CDR1 is DFQATT and CDR2 is SNEGSKA in the germline V gene (reference sequence). The CDR3 is 13 amino acids. The V and J ends lost 7 bases and 5 bases respectively, with 15 bases between them. The CDR3 DNA reads as TGCAGTGTAACAGGACAAATCAACAATGAGCAGTTCTTC. It specifies CSVTGQINNEQFF.

In its sample, this clonotype was seen a few times. The chain uses TRBV4-1 and TRBJ2-1; 7 bases are a match to TRBD2. Germline CDR1 and CDR2: MGHRA and YSYEKL. With V trimmed by 4 bases and J by 10 bases, 13 bases remained unmatched. The CDR3 loop spans 15 amino acids. This CDR3 reads CASSPGLAAIREQFF. The CDR3 nucleotides read TGCGCCAGCAGCCCGGGGCTAGCGGCAATACGGGAGCAGTTCTTC.

This rearrangement joins TRBV6-1 to TRBJ1-3, with D tentatively TRBD1 (6 bases). Trimming cost V 8 bases and J 4 bases, with 15 bases left between them. The CDR3 has 14 amino acids. Per the germline V gene, CDR1 is MNHNS and CDR2 is SASEGT. As DNA, the CDR3 is TGTGCCAGCCGGGGGGGCCCTTCGGGAAACACCATATATTTT. It specifies CASRGGPSGNTIYF.

Many counts were recorded for this clonotype. The chain has TRBV7-9 and TRBJ2-7, with TRBD2 matching 12 bases. Looked up from germline, CDR1 is SEHNR and CDR2 is FQNEAQ (reference sequence). V lost 5 bases to trimming and J lost 5 bases; unmatched junction nucleotides: 7. There are 15 residues in the CDR3. The CDR3 sequence is CASSTMTSGSNEQYF. For the CDR3, the DNA is TGTGCCAGCAGCACCATGACTAGCGGGAGTAACGAGCAGTACTTC.

Only a few counts were recorded for this clonotype. V gene TRBV6-2 or TRBV6-3 combines with J gene TRBJ2-1; D unresolved. This CDR3 comprises 13 residues. V was cut by 5 bases and J by 5 bases, with 10 bases left in between. Per the germline V gene, CDR1 is MNHEY and CDR2 is SVGEGT. CDR3 nucleotide sequence: TGTGCCAGCAGTGCCGGAGCAAACAATGAGCAGTTCTTC. Translation gives CASSAGANNEQFF.

This clonotype was seen repeatedly, ten times or more. V is TRBV30 and J is TRBJ2-5, with D unclear. The CDR3 has 14 residues. Trimming took 2 bases from V and 9 from J, leaving 19 bases between them. Per the germline V gene, CDR1 is GTSNPN and CDR2 is SVGIG (reference sequence). For the CDR3, the DNA is TGTGCCTGGAGTCCCAACCTGGTTGAGGTGGCCCAGTACTTC. Protein: CAWSPNLVEVAQYF.

This clonotype was seen many times. This sequence joins TRBV28 and TRBJ1-5; no definite D call. This CDR3 has 13 amino acids. V was shortened by 5 bases and J by 7 bases, with 12 bases between the two germline ends. Germline CDR1 is MDHEN and CDR2 is SYDVKM. Here the CDR3 reads CASSTKGIQPQHF. Written as DNA, the CDR3 is TGTGCCAGCAGTACGAAGGGTATACAGCCCCAGCATTTT. The whole variable domain, remainder taken from reference TRBV28 and TRBJ1-5, is DVKVTQSSRYLVKRTGEKVFLECVQDMDHENMFWYRQDPGLGLRLIYFSYDVKMKEKGDIPEGYSVSREKKERFSLILESASTNQTSMYLCASSTKGIQPQHFGDGTRLSIL.

This clonotype was detected a few times. The V gene is TRBV6-5, the J gene TRBJ1-1; no clear D gene. Germline CDR1 MNHEY, CDR2 SVGAGI. The length of the CDR3 is 14 residues. The germline V and J ends were trimmed by 2 bases and 5 bases, with 12 bases remaining between them. The CDR3 nucleotides read TGTGCCAGCAGTTACCTGACACTTGGAACTGAAGCTTTCTTT. Protein: CASSYLTLGTEAFF.

This clonotype was observed many times. V gene TRBV3-1 combines with J gene TRBJ2-1; the D gene is possibly TRBD1 (5 bases). Germline V gives CDR1 LGHDT, CDR2 YNNKEL (reference sequence). Trimming removed 5 bases from V and 5 bases from J, with 19 bases in between. The CDR3 is 16 residues long. CDR3: CASSTRSWTQNNEQFF. CDR3 bases: TGTGCCAGCAGCACACGAAGTTGGACACAGAACAATGAGCAGTTCTTC.

J is TRBJ1-4 and V is TRBV28, with TRBD1 matching 11 bases. This CDR3 contains 16 residues. Germline-derived CDR1 and CDR2 are MDHEN and SYDVKM. V was pared by 4 bases and J by 7 bases, with 8 bases of the junction left unmatched. CDR3 residues: CASSSPGQGVIEKLFF. The CDR3 DNA reads as TGTGCCAGCAGTTCACCGGGACAGGGGGTCATTGAAAAACTGTTTTTT.

This sequence joins TRBV7-6 and TRBJ2-5; 16 nucleotides align to TRBD2. This CDR3 comprises 17 residues. Germline loops: CDR1 SGHVS, CDR2 FNYEAQ. The J segment lost 3 bases and the V segment lost 3 bases, leaving 4 bases of the junction unmatched. The CDR3 here is CASSLGLAGGPEETQYF. In nucleotides, the CDR3 is TGTGCCAGCAGCTTGGGACTAGCGGGAGGGCCGGAAGAGACCCAGTACTTC.